These T cell receptor beta chains were read from a single sample in a study of T cell repertoires in cytomegalovirus infection. TCRdb recomputed calls from the reads with MiXCR, one row per CDR3 protein. The sample shows about 330,000 distinct CDR3 sequences, around a tenth of them seen only once. Sequencing was done on a sample of PBMCs. The receptors stem from a human donor in good health (CMV status not recorded). Some clones in this sample may be carry-over from other donors' samples. CDR3s include the opening cysteine and the closing phenylalanine or tryptophan. A D gene is named only where the DNA matches it firmly. Expanded clones are given a class, and other clones once, few, many or no size at all.

V	size	J	D	DNA	CDR3
TRBV7-9	few	TRBJ2-1	TRBD2	TGTGCCAGCAGCATCTTTCCCGGACTAGCGGGAGAAGGGAAGCAGTTCTTC	CASSIFPGLAGEGKQFF
TRBV7-2	few	TRBJ1-1	-	TGTGCCAGCAGAAAACCGACAGAGAACACTGAAGCTTTCTTT	CASRKPTENTEAFF
TRBV6-1	many	TRBJ2-3	-	TGTGCCAGCAGTTTCGGACTACCATCCACAGATACGCAGTATTTT	CASSFGLPSTDTQYF
TRBV7-2	many	TRBJ2-2	-	TGTGCCAGCAGCTTTCAGGGTTTAGACACCGGGGAGCTGTTTTTT	CASSFQGLDTGELFF
TRBV28	-	TRBJ1-2	-	TGTGCCAGCACTCGGGATCTCTATGGCTACACCTTC	CASTRDLYGYTF
TRBV29-1	-	TRBJ2-1	TRBD1	TGCAGCGTTGAAGTCAGCAGGGGGGAGCAGTTCTTC	CSVEVSRGEQFF
TRBV7-2	many	TRBJ2-1	TRBD1	TGTGCCAGCCAACCAGGGGGCTCCTACAATGAGCAGTTCTTC	CASQPGGSYNEQFF
TRBV4-3	few	TRBJ1-1	-	TGCGCCAGCAGCCAAGTGGCTGGGGGAGCCACTGAAGCTTTCTTT	CASSQVAGGATEAFF
TRBV28	-	TRBJ2-3	TRBD2	TGTGCCAGCAGTTTAGGTCGGGCGGGAGGAGAAAACACAGATACGCAGTATTTT	CASSLGRAGGENTDTQYF
TRBV19	many	TRBJ2-1	TRBD1	TGTGCCAGTAGTCCCCGGGACAGGGAAGGTGATGAGCAGTTCTTC	CASSPRDREGDEQFF
TRBV28	few	TRBJ2-2	TRBD1	TGTGCCAGCAGCTTCGACCGGACAGGGAGAGGTAACGGGGAGCTGTTTTTT	CASSFDRTGRGNGELFF
TRBV7-6	medium-sized	TRBJ2-2	-	TGTGCCAGCATGCTCGGGAACACCGGGGAGCTGTTTTTT	CASMLGNTGELFF
TRBV7-3	many	TRBJ2-1	-	TGTGCCAGCAGCTTAGGTTTCCAGGAGCAGTTCTTC	CASSLGFQEQFF
TRBV7-8	many	TRBJ2-5	-	TGTGCCAGCAGCTCAAATCGAGGGGTTCAAGAGACCCAGTACTTC	CASSSNRGVQETQYF
TRBV7-6	few	TRBJ2-5	-	TGTGCCAGCAGCTTAGTTCTCAGCGGAAAAGAGACCCAGTACTTC	CASSLVLSGKETQYF
TRBV19	-	TRBJ2-5	-	TGTGCCAGTAGTATAGCAGAGACCCAGTACTTC	CASSIAETQYF
TRBV11-2	few	TRBJ2-7	-	TGTGCCAGCAGTGCCTTGCCCTACGAGCAGTACTTC	CASSALPYEQYF
TRBV10-3	-	TRBJ2-3	-	TGTGCCATCAGTGACGGCGGGGTGGGGACGCAGTATTTT	CAISDGGVGTQYF
TRBV4-3	-	TRBJ1-6	-	TGCGCCAGCAGCCAAGATTCCCAACGGGGATCACCCCTCCACTTT	CASSQDSQRGSPLHF
TRBV7-9	-	TRBJ2-1	TRBD2	TGTGCCAGCAGCTACCGACTAGCCAATGAGCAGTTCTTC	CASSYRLANEQFF
TRBV19	-	TRBJ1-1	-	TGTGCCAGTAGTATAGAGGCTGGGAACACTGAAGCTTTCTTT	CASSIEAGNTEAFF
TRBV12-3/TRBV12-4	many	TRBJ2-1	TRBD1	TGTGCCAGCTCGGTAGGACAGGGGGTTAAGAATGAGCAGTTCTTC	CASSVGQGVKNEQFF
TRBV7-2	-	TRBJ1-6	-	TGTGCCAGCAGCTTTACAGGACGATACTCCTATAATTCACCCCTCCACTTT	CASSFTGRYSYNSPLHF
TRBV7-2	many	TRBJ2-7	TRBD2	TGTGCCAGCAGCTTGAGCCCTAGCGGCTACGAGCAGTACTTC	CASSLSPSGYEQYF
TRBV29-1	-	TRBJ1-4	-	TGCAGCGTTTTCCGGGACGGTAATGAAAAACTGTTTTTT	CSVFRDGNEKLFF
TRBV20-1	-	TRBJ2-1	-	TGCAGTGCTAGAAGGTCTAGGGAACCCTCCTACAATGAGCAGTTCTTC	CSARRSREPSYNEQFF
TRBV27	many	TRBJ1-2	TRBD1	TGTGCCAGCAGTTCACAGACAGGGCCACTCCAAAACTATGGCTACACCTTC	CASSSQTGPLQNYGYTF
TRBV12-3/TRBV12-4	few	TRBJ1-2	-	TGTGCCAGCAGTTTATCCCCTTTTTATGGCTACACCTTC	CASSLSPFYGYTF
TRBV6-2/TRBV6-3	few	TRBJ2-7	TRBD1	TGTGCCAGCAGTTACGGTGGGACAGTTTACGAGCAGTACTTC	CASSYGGTVYEQYF
TRBV7-2	-	TRBJ2-4	-	TGTGCCAGCAGCTTAATGGAGGGGGCCACGTTTGGGCAAAACATTCAGTACTTC	CASSLMEGATFGQNIQYF
TRBV5-5	-	TRBJ1-3	-	TGTGCCAGCCGACCGGACCTGCCAGGAAACACCATATATTTT	CASRPDLPGNTIYF
TRBV19	few	TRBJ2-1	-	TGTGCCAGTAGTACCTTCTATAACCTCAATGAGCAGTTCTTC	CASSTFYNLNEQFF
TRBV7-2	many	TRBJ2-3	-	TGTGCCAGCAGCTTAGATATAACAGATACGCAGTATTTT	CASSLDITDTQYF
TRBV7-9	-	TRBJ2-5	-	TGTGCCAGCAGGGACTTCCAAGAGACCCAGTACTTC	CASRDFQETQYF
TRBV19	-	TRBJ2-5	-	TGTGCCAGTAGCCCTAGCGAGCAAGAGACCCAGTACTTC	CASSPSEQETQYF
TRBV28	few	TRBJ1-5	-	TGTGCCAGCGAACGGGACATCTATCAGCCCCAGCATTTT	CASERDIYQPQHF
TRBV7-2	few	TRBJ2-7	TRBD2	TGTGCCAGCAGCCCCGGAATAGGGACTAGCGGGAGGGCCTACGAGCAGTACTTC	CASSPGIGTSGRAYEQYF
TRBV12-3/TRBV12-4	many	TRBJ2-5	-	TGTGCCAGCAGCCTGAACGACAGAGAAGAGACCCAGTACTTC	CASSLNDREETQYF